The T cell receptor beta chain described here comes from a study of T cell repertoires in cytomegalovirus infection. Study overall: The authors used CMV epitopes that were HLA-C-restricted (recently identified) and HLA-B-restricted (well studied). TCR beta signatures that were public indicated CMV infection and matching HLA type. Whole-study findings and limits: In two of eight donors, the top clonotype was HLA-C-restricted CMV-specific. Frequencies of public TCR beta families were cumulated, and this identified carriers of CMV plus the relevant HLA.

TCRdb re-called the reads with MiXCR, one entry per CDR3 protein. The sample yields approximately 270,000 distinct CDR3 sequences, 22% seen once. As to this clonotype: Its antigen is unknown.

The starting material was cultured PBMCs, obtained from culture after CMV antigen stimulation. The receptor was derived from a human donor in good health (CMV status not recorded). Some clones in this sample may be carry-over from other donors' samples.

CDR3 in DNA: TGTGCCAGCATCCAGGGTATCACCTACGAGCAGTACGTC. Protein sequence: CASIQGITYEQYV. The chain links TRBV12-3 or TRBV12-4 to TRBJ2-7; D perhaps matches TRBD1 (5 bases). The V gene lost 7 bases and the J gene lost 2 bases, with 12 bases spanning the gap. This CDR3 is built from 13 residues.